This TCR beta chain was documented in a study of blood T cell repertoires in COVID-19. Trimming at V came to 4 bases and at J to 3 bases, leaving 9 bases not matched to a gene. Per the germline V gene, CDR1 is SNHLY and CDR2 is FYNNEI. The CDR3 spans 16 residues. TCRdb keeps only in-frame clones here, not all; method: immunoSEQ multiplex PCR. The data show under 200,000 clones, with about 85% seen just once and approximately 5.6% held by the top ten. Sequences were obtained from PBMCs or T cells enriched from blood (not recorded which). The J gene is TRBJ1-2, the V gene TRBV2; 9 bases are shared with TRBD1. The clonotype was recovered from a woman between 40 and 55 years old with acute COVID-19. The CDR3 reads CASSAGTGRGHYGYTF. As DNA, the CDR3 is TGTGCCAGCAGTGCAGGGACAGGGCGAGGGCACTATGGCTACACCTTC.